This T cell receptor beta chain emerged from a study of T-cell memory formation after mild COVID-19. Study overall: TCR clusters showed largely donor specificity.

V lost 6 bases, J lost 5 bases, and 11 bases lay in between. The germline gives CDR1 LNHDA, CDR2 SQIVND (reference sequence). The length of the CDR3 is 12 residues. With constant-segment primers, 5'RACE yielded cDNA libraries of TCR alpha and TCR beta that carried sample barcodes and UMIs. TCRdb recomputed calls from the 5' RACE reads with MiXCR, one row per CDR3 protein. The table has fewer than 700,000 distinct CDR3 sequences, 20% to 25% seen once; the top ten hold 7.5% to 9.5%. This clonotype has only a few counts. The sequence was obtained from an adult woman who had mild COVID-19 (a few samples of this study predate the infection). Cell type and time point are not known. Sequenced: PBMCs or a T cell subset sorted from them (not recorded which). The chain carries TRBV19 and TRBJ2-7; tentative D call: TRBD2 (6 bases). This chain's CDR3 is CASRGRRDEQYF. For the CDR3, the DNA is TGTGCCAGTAGGGGGAGGCGGGACGAGCAGTACTTC.